This TCR beta chain was observed in a study of identical twins. TCRdb re-called the 5' RACE reads through MiXCR, storing one row per CDR3 protein. This table has approximately 500,000 distinct CDR3 sequences, 24% appearing once. Comment on this clonotype: The antigen is not known.

Overall study results and limits: Where beta out-of-frame sequences were concerned, excess twin sharing was weaker.

The germline gives CDR1 SGDLS, CDR2 YYNGEE. J gave up 9 bases and V 3 bases, and 5 bases lay outside the gene matches. CDR3 length: 14 residues. The same sample was also used in a study of T cells expressing NK-cell markers. As that report states: Sorted CD3+CD56-NKG2C+, CD3+CD56+NKG2C+ and CD3+CD56+NKG2C- T cells supplied the TCR beta repertoires. One of eight sequenced donors was HCMV-seronegative; the other seven were seropositive.

This receptor was taken from a woman under 30 in good health. The V and J genes are TRBV9 and TRBJ2-1, with TRBD2 identical over 11 bases. Sequenced: CD4+ T cells sorted from blood. CDR3 region: CASSGSGGAREQFF. CDR3 coding DNA: TGTGCCAGCAGCGGTAGCGGGGGGGCACGTGAGCAGTTCTTC.